This TCR beta chain was captured by sequencing in a study of OX40 agonist ivuxolimab in advanced cancers. Study-wide context: Ivuxolimab is a fully human IgG2 antibody that activates OX40 (CD134). Ivuxolimab, which patients received intravenously every 2 weeks, was dosed at 0.01 to 10 mg/kg. Whole-study findings and limits: Circulating CD4+ and CD8+ T cells showed clonal expansion by week 6 at 0.1 to 3.0 mg/kg. At 0.1-3.0 mg/kg, partial responders had clonal expansion among the lowest observed.

Only in-frame clones appear in the TCRdb table, and some are missing; sequencing was by immunoSEQ multiplex PCR. Of about 78,000 clones in the sample, 92% were seen once. Looked up from germline, CDR1 is SNHLY and CDR2 is FYNNEI. CDR3 length: 14 amino acids. V was trimmed by 3 bases and J by 1 base, leaving 7 bases between them. With respect to this clone: Antigen specificity is unknown.

The sample here was CD4+ or CD8+ T cells sorted from blood, taken in a trial of the OX40 agonist ivuxolimab. This chain joins TRBV2 and TRBJ1-5; TRBD1 might be the D (5 bases). The sequence was collected from an adult with an advanced solid tumor such as melanoma, head and neck, liver or kidney cancer. This CDR3 is CASSDRESNQPQHF. The CDR3 nucleotides are TGTGCCAGCAGTGACAGGGAAAGCAATCAGCCCCAGCATTTT.